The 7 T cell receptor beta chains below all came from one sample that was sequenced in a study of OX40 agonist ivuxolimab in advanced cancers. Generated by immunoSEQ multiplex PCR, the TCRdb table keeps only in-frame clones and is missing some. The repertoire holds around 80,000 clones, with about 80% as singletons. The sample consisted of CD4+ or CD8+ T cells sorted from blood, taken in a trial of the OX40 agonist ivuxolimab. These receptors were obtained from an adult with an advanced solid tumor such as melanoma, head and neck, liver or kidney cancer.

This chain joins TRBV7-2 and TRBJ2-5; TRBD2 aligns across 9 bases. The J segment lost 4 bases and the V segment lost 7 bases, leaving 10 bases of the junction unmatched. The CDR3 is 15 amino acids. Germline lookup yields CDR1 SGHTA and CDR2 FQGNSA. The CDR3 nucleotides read TGTGCCAGCAAAACTTTAGCGGGAGTTTCAGAGACCCAGTACTTC. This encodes CASKTLAGVSETQYF.

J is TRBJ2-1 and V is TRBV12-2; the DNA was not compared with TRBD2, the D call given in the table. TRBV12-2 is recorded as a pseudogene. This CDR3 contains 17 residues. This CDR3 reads CASRLGRRDPSYNEQFF. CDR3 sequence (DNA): TGTGCAAGTCGCTTAGGTAGGCGGGACCCCTCCTACAATGAGCAGTTCTTC.

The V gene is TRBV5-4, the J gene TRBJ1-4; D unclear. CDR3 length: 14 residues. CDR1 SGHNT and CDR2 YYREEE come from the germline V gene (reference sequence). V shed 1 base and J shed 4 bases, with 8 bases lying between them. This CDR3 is CASSLTAYNEKLFF. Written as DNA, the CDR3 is TGTGCCAGCAGCTTGACAGCCTATAATGAAAAACTGTTTTTT.

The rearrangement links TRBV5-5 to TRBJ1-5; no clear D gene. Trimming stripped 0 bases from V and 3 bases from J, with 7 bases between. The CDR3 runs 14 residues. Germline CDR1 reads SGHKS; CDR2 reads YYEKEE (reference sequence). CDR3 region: CASSLAELNQPQHF. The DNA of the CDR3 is TGTGCCAGCAGCTTGGCAGAACTCAATCAGCCCCAGCATTTT.

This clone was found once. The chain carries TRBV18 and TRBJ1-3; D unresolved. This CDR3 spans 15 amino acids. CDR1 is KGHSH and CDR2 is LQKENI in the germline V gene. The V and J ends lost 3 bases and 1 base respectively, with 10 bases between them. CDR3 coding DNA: TGTGCCAGCTCACCTAGGGAGGAGTCTGGAAACACCATATATTTT. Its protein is CASSPREESGNTIYF. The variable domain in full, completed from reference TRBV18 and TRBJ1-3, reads NAGVMQNPRHLVRRRGQEARLRCSPMKGHSHVYWYRQLPEEGLKFMVYLQKENIIDESGMPKERFSAEFPKEGPSILRIQQVVRGDSAAYFCASSPREESGNTIYFGEGSWLTVV.

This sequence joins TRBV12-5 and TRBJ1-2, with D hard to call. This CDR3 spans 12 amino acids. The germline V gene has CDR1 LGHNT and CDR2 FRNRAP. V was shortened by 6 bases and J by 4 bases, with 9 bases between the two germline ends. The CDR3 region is CASGDDLYGYTF. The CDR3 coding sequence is TGTGCTAGTGGGGACGACCTCTATGGCTACACCTTC.

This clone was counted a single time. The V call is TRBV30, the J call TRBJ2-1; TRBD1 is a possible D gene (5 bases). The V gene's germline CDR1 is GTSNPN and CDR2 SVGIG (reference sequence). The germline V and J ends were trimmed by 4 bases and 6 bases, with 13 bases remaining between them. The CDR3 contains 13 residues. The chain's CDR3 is CAWTGKIRNEQFF. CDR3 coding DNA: TGTGCCTGGACAGGGAAGATTCGCAATGAGCAGTTCTTC.